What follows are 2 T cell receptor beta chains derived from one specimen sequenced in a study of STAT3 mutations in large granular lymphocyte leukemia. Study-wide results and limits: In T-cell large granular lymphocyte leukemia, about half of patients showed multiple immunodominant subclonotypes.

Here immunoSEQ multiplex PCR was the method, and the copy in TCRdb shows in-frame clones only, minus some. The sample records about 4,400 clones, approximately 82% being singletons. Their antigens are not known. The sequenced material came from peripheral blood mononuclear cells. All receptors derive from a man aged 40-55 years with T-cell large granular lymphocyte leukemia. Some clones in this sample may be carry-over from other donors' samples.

The CDR3 nucleotides are TGCGCCAGCAGTGGTGGCGGAAGCTCTGGAAACACCATATATTTT. Residues: CASSGGGSSGNTIYF. The chain combines TRBV10-2 with TRBJ1-3; D unclear. The CDR3 runs to 15 residues. V lost 4 bases to trimming and J lost 0 bases, with 10 bases between them. Germline V gene lookup returns CDR1 WSHSY and CDR2 SAAADI.

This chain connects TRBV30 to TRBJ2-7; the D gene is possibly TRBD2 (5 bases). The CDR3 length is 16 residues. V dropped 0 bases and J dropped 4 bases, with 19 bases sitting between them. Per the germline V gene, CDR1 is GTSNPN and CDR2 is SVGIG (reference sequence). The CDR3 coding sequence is TGTGCCTGGAGTGTAGATTTCGGGGTGGGGTCTTACGAGCAGTACTTC. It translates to CAWSVDFGVGSYEQYF.